This TCR beta chain was identified during a study of cytomegalovirus exposure and HLA in healthy donors. Vbeta (60) and Jbeta (13) primers were used in the PCR. Assay: immunoSEQ multiplex PCR; the TCRdb copy retains only in-frame clones and omits some. Of 130,000 or so clones in the sample, approximately 85% are singletons; the top ten hold over 6.5%. Study-wide points: Investigators reported approximately 150 TCR beta chains as tied to cytomegalovirus.

The CDR3 spans 13 residues. The ends were cut back, 4 bases at V and 4 bases at J, with 11 bases in the middle. Germline lookup yields CDR1 KGHSH and CDR2 LQKENI. As regards this clone: The antigen remains unidentified.

The sample taken for sequencing was PBMCs. V is TRBV18 and J is TRBJ2-7; perhaps TRBD2 as D (6 bases). The clonotype comes from a woman between 25 and 40 years old in good health and CMV-seropositive. In DNA form, the CDR3 reads TGTGCCAGCTCACGGGACTCCTCGTACGAGCAGTACTTC. Its protein product is CASSRDSSYEQYF.